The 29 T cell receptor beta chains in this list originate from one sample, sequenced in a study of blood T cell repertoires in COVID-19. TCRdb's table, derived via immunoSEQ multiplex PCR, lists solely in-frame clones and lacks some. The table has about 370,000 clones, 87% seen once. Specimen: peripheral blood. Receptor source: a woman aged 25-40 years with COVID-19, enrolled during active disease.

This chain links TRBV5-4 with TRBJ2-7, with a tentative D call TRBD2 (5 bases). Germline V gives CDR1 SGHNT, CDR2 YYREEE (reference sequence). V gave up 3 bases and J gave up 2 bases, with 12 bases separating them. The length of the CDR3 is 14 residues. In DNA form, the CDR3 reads TGTGCCAGCAGCTCCGGACTTATCGCCTACGAGCAGTACTTC. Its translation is CASSSGLIAYEQYF.

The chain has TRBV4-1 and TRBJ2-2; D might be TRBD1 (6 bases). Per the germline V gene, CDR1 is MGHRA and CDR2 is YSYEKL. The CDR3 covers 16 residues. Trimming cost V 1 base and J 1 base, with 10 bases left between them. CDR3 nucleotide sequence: TGCGCCAGCAGCCAAGTCCAACAGGGGAACACCGGGGAGCTGTTTTTT. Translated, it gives CASSQVQQGNTGELFF.

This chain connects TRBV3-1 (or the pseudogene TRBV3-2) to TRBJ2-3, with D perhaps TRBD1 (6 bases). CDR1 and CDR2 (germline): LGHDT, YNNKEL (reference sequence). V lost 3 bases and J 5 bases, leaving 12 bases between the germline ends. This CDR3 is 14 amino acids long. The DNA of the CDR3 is TGTGCCAGCAGCCATGAAACAGGGTTAGATACGCAGTATTTT. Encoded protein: CASSHETGLDTQYF.

The CDR3 spells CAWSPIGTGDNQPQHF. In DNA form, the CDR3 reads TGTGCCTGGAGTCCAATAGGGACAGGGGACAATCAGCCCCAGCATTTT. This sequence joins TRBV30 and TRBJ1-5; 10 bases are shared with TRBD1. The ends lost 2 bases at V and 3 bases at J; junction bases unmatched: 7. The V gene's germline CDR1 is GTSNPN and CDR2 SVGIG (reference sequence). This CDR3 is built from 16 residues. Full variable domain (missing parts from reference TRBV30 and TRBJ1-5): SQTIHQWPATLVQPVGSPLSLECTVEGTSNPNLYWYRQAAGRGLQLLFYSVGIGQISSEVPQNLSASRPQDRQFILSSKKLLLSDSGFYLCAWSPIGTGDNQPQHFGDGTRLSIL.

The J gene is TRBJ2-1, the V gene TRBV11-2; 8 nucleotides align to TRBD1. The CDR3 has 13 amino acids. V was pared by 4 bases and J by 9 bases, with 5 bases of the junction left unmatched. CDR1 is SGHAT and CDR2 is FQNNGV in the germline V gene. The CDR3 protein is CASSYSGGSEQFF. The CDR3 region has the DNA TGTGCCAGCAGCTACTCAGGGGGCAGTGAGCAGTTCTTC.

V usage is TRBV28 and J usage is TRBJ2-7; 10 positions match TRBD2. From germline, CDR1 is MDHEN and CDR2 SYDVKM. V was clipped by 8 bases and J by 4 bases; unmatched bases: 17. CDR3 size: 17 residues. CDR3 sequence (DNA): TGTGCCAGCCGCTCGCCTCGGGCTAGCGGGAGATCATACGAGCAGTACTTC. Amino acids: CASRSPRASGRSYEQYF.

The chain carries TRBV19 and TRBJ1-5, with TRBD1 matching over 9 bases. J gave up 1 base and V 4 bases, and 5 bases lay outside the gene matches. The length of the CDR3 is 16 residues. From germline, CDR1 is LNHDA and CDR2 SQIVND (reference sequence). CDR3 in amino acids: CASSRWTGDSNQPQHF. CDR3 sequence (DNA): TGTGCCAGTAGTAGATGGACAGGGGACAGCAATCAGCCCCAGCATTTT. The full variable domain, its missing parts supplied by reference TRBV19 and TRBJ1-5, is DGGITQSPKYLFRKEGQNVTLSCEQNLNHDAMYWYRQDPGQGLRLIYYSQIVNDFQKGDIAEGYSVSREKKESFPLTVTSAQKNPTAFYLCASSRWTGDSNQPQHFGDGTRLSIL.

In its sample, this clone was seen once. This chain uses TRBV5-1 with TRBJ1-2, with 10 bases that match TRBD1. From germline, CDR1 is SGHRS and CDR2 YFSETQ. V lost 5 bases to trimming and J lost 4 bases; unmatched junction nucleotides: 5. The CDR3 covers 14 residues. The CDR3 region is CASRGGQGTYGYTF. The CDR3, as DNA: TGCGCCAGCAGAGGGGGACAGGGGACCTATGGCTACACCTTC.

The CDR3 nucleotides read TGTGCCAGTAGTACTGACAGGGATTCAGCCCAGTACTTC. Residues: CASSTDRDSAQYF. The chain links TRBV19 to TRBJ2-5, with 7 bases aligning to TRBD1. Germline V lookup: CDR1 LNHDA, CDR2 SQIVND (reference sequence). There are 13 residues in the CDR3. Trimming at V came to 4 bases and at J to 9 bases, leaving 8 bases not matched to a gene.

In nucleotides, the CDR3 is TGTGCCAGCAGCGTAGGGGCAGCCTACGGACAGCCCCAGCATTTT. It translates to CASSVGAAYGQPQHF. The rearrangement joins TRBV9 to TRBJ1-5; D is undetermined. The CDR3 extends over 15 amino acids. Trimming took 0 bases from V and 7 from J, leaving 14 bases between them. Germline-derived CDR1 and CDR2 are SGDLS and YYNGEE.

Written as DNA, the CDR3 is TGTGCCAGCAGTCCGGGGTCGCCGCAAGATACGCAGTATTTT. It encodes CASSPGSPQDTQYF. V usage is TRBV2 and J usage is TRBJ2-3, with a tentative D call TRBD2 (5 bases). CDR3 length: 14 residues. CDR1 and CDR2 from the germline V gene are SNHLY and FYNNEI. The V end was cut by 5 bases, the J end by 5 bases, with 14 bases between.

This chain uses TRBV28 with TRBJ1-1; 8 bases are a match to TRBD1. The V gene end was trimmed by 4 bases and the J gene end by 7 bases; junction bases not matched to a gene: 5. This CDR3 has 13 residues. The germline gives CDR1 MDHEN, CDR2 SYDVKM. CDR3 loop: CASSSTGDGEAFF. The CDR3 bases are TGTGCCAGCAGTTCGACAGGGGACGGTGAAGCTTTCTTT.

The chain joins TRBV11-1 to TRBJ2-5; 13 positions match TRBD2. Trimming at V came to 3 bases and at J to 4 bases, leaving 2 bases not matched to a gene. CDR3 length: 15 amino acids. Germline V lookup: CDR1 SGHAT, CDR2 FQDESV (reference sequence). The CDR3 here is CASSFTSGRGETQYF. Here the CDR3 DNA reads TGTGCCAGCAGCTTTACTAGCGGGAGGGGAGAGACCCAGTACTTC.

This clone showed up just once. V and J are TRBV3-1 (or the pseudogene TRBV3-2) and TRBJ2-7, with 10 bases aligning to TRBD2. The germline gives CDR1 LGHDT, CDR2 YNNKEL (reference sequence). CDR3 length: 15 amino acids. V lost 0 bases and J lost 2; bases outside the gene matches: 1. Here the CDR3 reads CASSQEGTSAYEQYF. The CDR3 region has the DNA TGTGCCAGCAGCCAAGAAGGGACTAGCGCCTACGAGCAGTACTTC.

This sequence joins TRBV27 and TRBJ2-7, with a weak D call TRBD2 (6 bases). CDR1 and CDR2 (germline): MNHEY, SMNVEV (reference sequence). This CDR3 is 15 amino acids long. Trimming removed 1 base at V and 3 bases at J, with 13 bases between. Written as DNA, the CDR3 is TGTGCCAGCAGTTTATACGGCGGGAAGGACTACGAGCAGTACTTC. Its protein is CASSLYGGKDYEQYF.

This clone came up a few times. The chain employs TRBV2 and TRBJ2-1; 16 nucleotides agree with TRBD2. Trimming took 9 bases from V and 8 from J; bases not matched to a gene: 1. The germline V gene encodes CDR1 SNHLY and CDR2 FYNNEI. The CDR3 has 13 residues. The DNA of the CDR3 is TGTGCCAGGGGACTAGCGGGAGGGCATGAGCAGTTCTTC. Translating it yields CARGLAGGHEQFF.

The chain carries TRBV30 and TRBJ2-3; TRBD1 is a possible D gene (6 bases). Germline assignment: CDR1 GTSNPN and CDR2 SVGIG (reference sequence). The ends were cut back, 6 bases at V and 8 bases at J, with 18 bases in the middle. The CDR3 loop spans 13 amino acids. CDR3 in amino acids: CACQGHSRVTQYF. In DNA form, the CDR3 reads TGTGCCTGTCAGGGGCACAGCCGTGTTACGCAGTATTTT.

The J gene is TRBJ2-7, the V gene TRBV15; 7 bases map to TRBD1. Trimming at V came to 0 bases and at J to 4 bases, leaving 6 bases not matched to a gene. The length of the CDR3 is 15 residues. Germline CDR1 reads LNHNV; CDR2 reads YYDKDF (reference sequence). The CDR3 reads CATSRDRGQTYEQYF. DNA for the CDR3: TGTGCCACCAGCAGAGATCGGGGACAGACGTACGAGCAGTACTTC.

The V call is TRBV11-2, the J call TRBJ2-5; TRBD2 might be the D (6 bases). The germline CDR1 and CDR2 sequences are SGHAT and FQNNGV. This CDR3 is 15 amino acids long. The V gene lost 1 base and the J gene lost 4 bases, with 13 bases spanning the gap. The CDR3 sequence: CASSLGDFHGETQYF. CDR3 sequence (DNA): TGTGCCAGCAGCTTAGGGGACTTCCATGGAGAGACCCAGTACTTC.

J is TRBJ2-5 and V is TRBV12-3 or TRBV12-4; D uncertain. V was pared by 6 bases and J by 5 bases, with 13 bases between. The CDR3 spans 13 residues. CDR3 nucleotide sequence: TGTGCCAGCAGCACAGTTGACAAGGAGACCCAGTACTTC. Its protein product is CASSTVDKETQYF.

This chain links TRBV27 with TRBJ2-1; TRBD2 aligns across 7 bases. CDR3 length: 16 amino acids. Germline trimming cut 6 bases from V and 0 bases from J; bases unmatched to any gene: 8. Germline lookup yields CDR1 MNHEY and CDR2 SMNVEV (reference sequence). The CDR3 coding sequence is TGTGCCAGCAGAGGAGGGGAGGGTTACTCCTACAATGAGCAGTTCTTC. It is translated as CASRGGEGYSYNEQFF.

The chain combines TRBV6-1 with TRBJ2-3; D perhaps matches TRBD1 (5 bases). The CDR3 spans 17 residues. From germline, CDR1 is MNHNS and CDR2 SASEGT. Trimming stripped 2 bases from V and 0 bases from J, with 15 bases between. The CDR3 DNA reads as TGTGCCAGCAGTGAAACCTGGACACAGATTAGCACAGATACGCAGTATTTT. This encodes CASSETWTQISTDTQYF.

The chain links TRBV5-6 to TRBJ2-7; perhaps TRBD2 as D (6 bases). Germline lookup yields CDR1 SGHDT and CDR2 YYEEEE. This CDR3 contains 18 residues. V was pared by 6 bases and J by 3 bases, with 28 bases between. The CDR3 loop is CASTKGRYFRDSRYEQYF. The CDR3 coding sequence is TGTGCCAGCACTAAGGGCCGCTATTTCCGGGACTCCCGCTACGAGCAGTACTTC.

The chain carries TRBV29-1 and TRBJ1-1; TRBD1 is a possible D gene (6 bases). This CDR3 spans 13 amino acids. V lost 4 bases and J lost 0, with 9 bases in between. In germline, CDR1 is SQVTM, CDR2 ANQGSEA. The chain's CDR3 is CSVATGMNTEAFF. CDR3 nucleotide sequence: TGCAGCGTTGCGACAGGTATGAACACTGAAGCTTTCTTT.

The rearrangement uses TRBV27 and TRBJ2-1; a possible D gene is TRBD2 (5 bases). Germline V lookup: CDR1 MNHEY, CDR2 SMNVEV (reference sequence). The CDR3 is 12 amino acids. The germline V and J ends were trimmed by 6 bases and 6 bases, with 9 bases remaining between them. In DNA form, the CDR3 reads TGTGCCAGCAGGCGCGGAGGCAATGAGCAGTTCTTC. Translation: CASRRGGNEQFF.

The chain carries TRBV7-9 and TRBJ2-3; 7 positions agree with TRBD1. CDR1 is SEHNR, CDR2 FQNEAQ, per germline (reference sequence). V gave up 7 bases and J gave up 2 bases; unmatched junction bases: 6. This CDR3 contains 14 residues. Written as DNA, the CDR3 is TGTGCCAGCACCTACGAGGGGGCCACAGATACGCAGTATTTT. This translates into CASTYEGATDTQYF.

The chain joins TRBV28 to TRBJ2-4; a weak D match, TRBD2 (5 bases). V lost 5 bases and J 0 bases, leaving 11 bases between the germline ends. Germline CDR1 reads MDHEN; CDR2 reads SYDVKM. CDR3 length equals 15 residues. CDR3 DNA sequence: TGTGCCAGCAGTCGATCGGGGTTAGCCAAAAACATTCAGTACTTC. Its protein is CASSRSGLAKNIQYF.

CDR3 sequence: CASSPISFRGYEQYF. CDR3 nucleotides: TGTGCCAGCAGCCCGATAAGCTTCCGAGGGTACGAGCAGTACTTC. The rearrangement uses TRBV11-2 and TRBJ2-7; D may be TRBD2 (5 bases). The CDR3 consists of 15 residues. Germline V gives CDR1 SGHAT, CDR2 FQNNGV. With 5 bases removed from V and 4 bases from J, the gap between germline ends came to 18 bases.

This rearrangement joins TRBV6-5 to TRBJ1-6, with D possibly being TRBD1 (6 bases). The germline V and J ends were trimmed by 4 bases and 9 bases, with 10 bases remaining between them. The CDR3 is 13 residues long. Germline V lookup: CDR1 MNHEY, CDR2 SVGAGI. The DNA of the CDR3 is TGTGCCAGCAGTTCAGGGGAACGTTCACCCCTCCACTTT. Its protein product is CASSSGERSPLHF.